Sequencing of this T cell receptor beta chain was carried out in a study of tumor-infiltrating lymphocytes in primary liver carcinoma. Study-level findings and limits: Tumor top-250-clone fraction significantly exceeded that of blood (p = 0.039).

With regard to this clonotype: What it recognizes is unknown. Germline and junction disagree at one end, which may indicate a read error.

CDR1 and CDR2 (germline): ENHRY, SYGVKD. This CDR3 spans 14 amino acids. Between roughly 18 and 30 mg of unsorted bulk tissue served as the source from which RNA and DNA were co-extracted. TCR beta cDNA was prepared out of roughly 450 ng total RNA by means of a constant-region primer. Slightly modified ARM-PCR with three nested multiplex PCR rounds yielded TCR beta libraries. With TRBV1-TRBV30 forward primers and a C-beta reverse primer, the first two PCR rounds were run for roughly 9 cycles each. In TCRdb, the multiplex PCR reads were re-called with MiXCR into one record per CDR3 protein. Of 55,000 to 70,000 distinct CDR3 sequences in the sample, over 65% were seen once.

This receptor was obtained from a man aged 35-49 years with primary liver carcinoma and hepatitis B virus infection. Material for sequencing was liver tumor tissue from sampling region 2. The subset was: tumor region T2, inferior pole. The gene calls are TRBV10-3 and TRBJ2-2; possibly TRBD1 for D (6 bases). CDR3 in amino acids: CAIREWDNTGKLFF. The CDR3 bases are TGTGCCATCAGGGAGTGGGACAACACCGGGAAGCTGTTTTTT.